This T cell receptor (beta chain) is from a study of cytomegalovirus exposure and HLA in healthy donors (dated by TCRdb to 2016 to 2017). Study-level background: According to an earlier analysis of several hundred of the donors, some 180 million T cells yielded 95 million to 140 million unique TCR beta sequences and around 280 Gb of sequence data. Among around 400 genotyped donors of the cohort, an average of around 250,000 unique TCR beta nucleotide sequences was sequenced per donor, of which about 18% were non-productive. The study aimed to test whether cataloging public T cell receptors could reveal signatures of past pathogen exposure. All discovery cohort repertoires had been generated on a single sequencing platform. An earlier analysis of 587 of the donors used high-throughput TCR beta sequencing to judge whether each TCR beta V gene segment behaved as functional or pseudogenic. To study patterns of TCR occurrence, a later analysis re-analyzed previously published TCR beta repertoires from several hundred donors and added high-resolution HLA genotyping. Using immunosequencing, the study profiled T cell repertoires from 666 subjects and related those repertoires to cytomegalovirus serostatus. Rather than drawing on any new phenotypic data, the later analysis identified candidate immune exposures from TCR beta sequences and the way those sequences occurred across donors. Genome-wide SNP genotypes for about 60% of the roughly 670 donors were used in a later genetic analysis, which treated that subset as a discovery cohort. Of the approximately 400 genotyped donors, 80% to 90% were placed in the genetic ancestry cluster associated with self-reported Caucasian donors. Four or five DR-DQ haplotypes were handled as single units for association and clustering because linkage in the cohort was strong. Both class I and class II loci were covered by HLA typing, at four-digit resolution. The number of typed donors differed by locus: roughly 620-630 for A, B, C, DRB1 and DQB1; 500 to 550 for DQA1; approximately 600 for DPA1; and roughly 450 for DPB1. An early release that covered roughly 600 HLA-typed donors contained 300 to 350 gigabases of sequencing data and 75 million to 100 million unique TCR sequences. Along with the roughly 670-subject first cohort, a separate validation cohort of over a hundred different subjects was used. Alongside the repertoire data, information on donor age, sex, ethnicity and CMV serostatus was compiled. To predict cytomegalovirus infection status, the study combined high-throughput TCR immunosequencing, statistical association of individual TCRs with disease status, and machine learning.

Comments on this clone: Its antigen remains unidentified. Per-nucleotide qualities are absent, and no much larger clonotype sits a single base away.

Trimming at the junction amounts to 3 bases on V and 7 bases on J, and the germline ends lie 14 bases apart. CDR1 and CDR2 are read off the germline V gene as SGDLS and YYNGEE. The CDR3, cysteine through phenylalanine, is 14 amino acids long. Only CDR3 DNA remains: 42 bases, in frame from the first base. The cohort comprised around 690 healthy bone marrow donors. Cohort members were all nominally healthy when sampled, although unrecorded immune exposures were likely present. The donor was CMV seronegative and was included in the group of 352 seronegative cohort members. A peripheral blood sample was collected from each donor, and TCR beta sequencing was performed on peripheral blood mononuclear cells. Genomic DNA was extracted from the blood cell samples with the Qiagen DNeasy Blood Extraction Kit. Study-wide findings and limitations: The presence/absence analyses assumed that sequencing depth was roughly uniform across donors, and that assumption may not be true. A cluster of highly shared sequence variants was judged likely to represent a technical artifact of the sequencing pipeline. The earlier analysis of a few hundred of the donors excluded fewer than 20 rarely observed V segments, including chromosome 9 orphons, because counts were too low. A further reported finding was that TCR beta sequences accurately predicted the HLA-A and HLA-B alleles for most subjects in the first cohort. The classifier was reported to diagnose cytomegalovirus status with high specificity and sensitivity in both the original and validation cohorts. In a later analysis, HLA-associated TCR beta chains showed more clonal expansion and lower generation probabilities than non-associated chains that were equally common. Correlated functional status among segregating V segments might reflect linkage disequilibrium, but an unknown experimental factor could not be ruled out. A later genetic analysis reported fewer N-insertions in productive TCRs among donors in an Asian-associated ancestry cluster than the roughly 640-donor mean. Three of the identified cytomegalovirus-associated TCR beta chains were confirmed in vitro to be specific for cytomegalovirus antigens. Most TCR sequences were observed very rarely across donors, whereas some public TCRs were present in many individuals. Several of the top co-occurrence clusters appeared to be linked to parvovirus B19, influenza, CMV and Epstein-Barr virus, according to a later analysis. The cohort was sequenced for TCR beta chains only, and without alpha or paired-chain data the features that could be detected were limited. A later genetic analysis associated a missense DCLRE1C variant with V-gene and J-gene trimming of TCR beta chains, and an independent cohort replicated the association. An earlier analysis of some 590 of the donors showed that most TCR beta V segments appeared in productive rearrangements either about 87% or about 30% of the time, which broadly matched IMGT annotations. Strong co-occurrence of HLA alleles, especially DR and DQ, made assigning TCR associations to individual alleles difficult. In a later analysis, some 17,000 TCR beta sequences were associated with specific HLA alleles at a false discovery rate of 0.05. HLA typing was unavailable for some donors at each locus, so association tests used only the typed subset. In a later analysis, the rate of TCR association differed among HLA loci, with DRB1 alleles having the most associated TCRs and HLA-C alleles having the fewest. According to the authors, the approach could potentially be generalized to other disease states and immunological phenotypes. The study gave a list of 150 to 200 TCR beta chains associated with cytomegalovirus. Because the 87-base-pair reads could not distinguish some IMGT-functional V segments, including TRBV6-2 and TRBV6-3, those segments were excluded. CMV serostatus was the only immune exposure information available for the cohort. A later analysis found that most CMV-associated TCR beta chains appeared HLA-restricted, with HLA associations seemingly driven largely by CMV exposure.

The library was produced with the immunoSEQ multiplex PCR assay. For the multiplex PCR, a mixture combining 60 forward primers for TCR Vbeta segments and 13 reverse primers for TCR Jbeta segments was used. The CDR3 region of rearranged TCR beta genes was amplified from genomic DNA with a multiplex PCR assay. The amplified TCR beta libraries were sequenced on the Illumina HiSeq System as 87-base-pair reads. Under the source paper's analysis protocol: Across the 600 to 700 repertoires, a later analysis counted 75 million to 90 million unique TCR beta chains, 9.5 million to 12 million of which were shared by at least two donors. To remove PCR and sequencing errors, raw reads were error-corrected and collapsed into unique sequences using a nearest-neighbor algorithm that merged closely related sequences. V, D and J gene segments were assigned by aligning CDR3 sequences to IMGT reference sequences. For a sequence to be retained, a match of at least six nucleotides to both a V gene segment and a J gene segment was required. Rearrangements were called productive when the CDR3 lacked stop codons and stayed in frame with V and J; all others were non-productive. Following IMGT convention, CDR3 was defined as the stretch from the second conserved V-encoded cysteine to the conserved J-encoded phenylalanine. Sequences without an unambiguous match to a single V gene segment were excluded from the earlier analysis of approximately 600 of the donors. An earlier analysis of a few hundred of the donors classified V segments as functional when productive rearrangements were above 56.7% and as segregating when the standard deviation between donors was above 5%. A statistical classification framework was built to diagnose cytomegalovirus status from the catalog of TCR beta chain sequences. V and J gene assignment, in a later analysis, came from comparing TCR nucleotide sequences with IMGT/GENE-DB human TR gene sequences. Using the TCRdist pipeline, a later analysis assigned CDR3 sequences along with most-parsimonious VDJ recombination scenarios. A later analysis defined each TCR beta chain by its CDR3 amino acid sequence plus V-gene family, and excluded reads lacking a unique V-gene family. As a way to deal with suspected cross-contamination and a sequencing artifact, a later analysis dropped 592 nucleotide sequences that were highly shared and had low generation probability. A later analysis calculated a clonal expansion index for each public chain from normalized within-repertoire ranks of inferred template counts. A later analysis computed generation probabilities with a VDJ recombination model fitted to out-of-frame rearrangements, and checked the results against IGoR. In a later analysis, TCR-TCR, TCR-HLA and TCR-CMV co-occurrence was scored with hypergeometric tests, and a repertoire-size bias correction was applied to TCR pairs. To estimate false discovery rates, a later analysis permuted the HLA or CMV assignments 20 times. In a later analysis, co-occurring TCRs were grouped using DBSCAN, with TCRdist sequence similarity added in when clustering inside HLA-allele-positive subsets. Co-occurrence clustering excluded repertoires with fewer than 30,000 or more than 120,000 public chains, plus five with anomalous nucleotide sharing. TCRdb mirrors the immuneACCESS table, restricted to in-frame sequences. Some clones are absent from its copies; in checked studies, under half trace to an unresolved V gene, and the reason for the others is unknown. That table furnishes V, J and clone size, whereas the DNA furnished D and trimming. Here the sample has 60,000 to 65,000 clones; more than 75% occur a single time. The ten largest make up approximately 1.4% of the sample.

The source is a man younger than 35 in good health and CMV-seronegative. Sequenced sample: PBMCs. This sequence uses TRBV9 and TRBJ1-5; the D gene is possibly TRBD1, with 5 bases matching. The nucleotides read TGTGCCAGCAGCGACCTCGGGGGGGACCAGCCCCAGCATTTT. This translates into CASSDLGGDQPQHF.